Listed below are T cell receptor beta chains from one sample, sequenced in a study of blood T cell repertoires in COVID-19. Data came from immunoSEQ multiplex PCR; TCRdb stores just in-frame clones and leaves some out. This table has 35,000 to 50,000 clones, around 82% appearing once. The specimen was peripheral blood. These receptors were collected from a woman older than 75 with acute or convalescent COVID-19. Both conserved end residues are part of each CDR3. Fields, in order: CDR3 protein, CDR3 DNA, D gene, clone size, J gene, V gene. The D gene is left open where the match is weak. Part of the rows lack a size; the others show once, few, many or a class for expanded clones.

CARLDSANYGYTF | TGTGCCAGGTTGGACAGTGCTAACTATGGCTACACCTTC | NA | NA | TRBJ1-2 | TRBV3-1/TRBV3-2
CASSDRPGVAEAFF | TGCGCCAGCAGTGACAGACCCGGGGTGGCTGAAGCTTTCTTT | NA | once | TRBJ1-1 | TRBV10-1
CASSQDRYTEAFF | TGCGCCAGCAGCCAAGATCGGTACACTGAAGCTTTCTTT | NA | NA | TRBJ1-1 | TRBV4-1
CASSLRAGLGNTIYF | TGTGCCAGCAGCTTAAGGGCAGGGCTTGGAAACACCATATATTTT | NA | once | TRBJ1-3 | TRBV11-2
CASNLLNTIYF | TGTGCCAGCAACCTTCTGAACACCATATATTTT | NA | NA | TRBJ1-3 | TRBV12-3/TRBV12-4
CASGFARDRGSVGNSPLHF | TGTGCTAGTGGTTTCGCCCGGGACAGGGGATCGGTGGGTAATTCACCCCTCCACTTT | TRBD1 | NA | TRBJ1-6 | TRBV12-5
CASSTATGKHLESPLHF | TGTGCCAGCAGCACTGCTACAGGAAAACATCTAGAGTCACCCCTCCACTTT | NA | once | TRBJ1-6 | TRBV25-1
CASSQTLTIPLNTEAFF | TGCGCCAGCAGCCAGACCCTTACTATCCCCTTGAACACTGAAGCTTTCTTT | NA | NA | TRBJ1-1 | TRBV4-1
CASSSPGGAPGYTF | TGTGCCAGCAGCTCCCCGGGGGGCGCGCCTGGCTACACCTTC | NA | NA | TRBJ1-2 | TRBV11-2
CASSYWTSGGTDTQYF | TGTGCCAGCAGTTACTGGACTAGCGGGGGCACAGATACGCAGTATTTT | TRBD2 | NA | TRBJ2-3 | TRBV6-6
CASTPPGDSEAFF | TGTGCCAGTACCCCCCCGGGGGACAGTGAAGCTTTCTTT | TRBD1 | NA | TRBJ1-1 | TRBV19
CASSVGASGYNEQFF | TGTGCCAGCAGCGTAGGCGCTAGCGGGTACAATGAGCAGTTCTTC | TRBD2 | NA | TRBJ2-1 | TRBV9
CASSLKHSGNTIYF | TGTGCCAGCAGTTTAAAACACTCTGGAAACACCATATATTTT | NA | NA | TRBJ1-3 | TRBV27
CASSLPGGTGELFF | TGTGCCAGCTCACTTCCCGGAGGTACCGGGGAGCTGTTTTTT | NA | NA | TRBJ2-2 | TRBV18
CASTSHIWGGNTEAFF | TGTGCCAGCACCTCCCACATCTGGGGGGGGAACACTGAAGCTTTCTTT | NA | NA | TRBJ1-1 | TRBV27
CSTIGRGNTEAFF | TGCAGCACCATCGGGCGGGGGAACACTGAAGCTTTCTTT | NA | NA | TRBJ1-1 | TRBV29-1
CASSRQGEADTQYF | TGCGCCAGCAGCCGACAGGGTGAAGCAGATACGCAGTATTTT | TRBD1 | NA | TRBJ2-3 | TRBV4-1
CASSFLAGGGDTQYF | TGTGCCAGCAGCTTTTTAGCGGGGGGAGGAGATACGCAGTATTTT | TRBD2 | NA | TRBJ2-3 | TRBV5-4
CASSDYRGGAYTF | TGTGCCAGCAGTGATTACAGGGGAGGCGCCTACACCTTC | TRBD1 | NA | TRBJ1-2 | TRBV6-4
CSVEDRDRGPTDTQYF | TGCAGCGTTGAAGATCGCGACAGGGGTCCCACAGATACGCAGTATTTT | TRBD1 | once | TRBJ2-3 | TRBV29-1
CASSLVSASQHF | TGTGCCAGCAGCTTAGTGTCAGCGTCCCAGCATTTT | NA | NA | TRBJ1-5 | TRBV7-2
CASRLTGFTEAFF | TGTGCCAGTAGGCTTACAGGGTTCACTGAAGCTTTCTTT | NA | NA | TRBJ1-1 | TRBV19
CASSPSDTLNTEAFF | TGTGCCAGCAGCCCTTCGGACACCTTGAACACTGAAGCTTTCTTT | NA | few | TRBJ1-1 | TRBV3-1/TRBV3-2
CASSFIGYEQYF | TGTGCCAGCAGTTTTATCGGCTACGAGCAGTACTTC | NA | NA | TRBJ2-7 | TRBV27
CASSYGGQLNTEAFF | TGTGCCAGCAGTTACGGGGGACAGCTCAACACTGAAGCTTTCTTT | TRBD1 | NA | TRBJ1-1 | TRBV6-5
CASSAKIPLAGVSYEQYF | TGTGCCAGCAGTGCTAAAATCCCACTAGCGGGGGTATCCTACGAGCAGTACTTC | TRBD2 | NA | TRBJ2-7 | TRBV25-1
CASSVEGTTEAFF | TGTGCCAGCAGTGTTGAGGGAACGACTGAAGCTTTCTTT | NA | NA | TRBJ1-1 | TRBV2
CASSYHPTVNTEAFF | TGTGCCAGCAGTTACCACCCCACGGTGAACACTGAAGCTTTCTTT | NA | NA | TRBJ1-1 | TRBV6-5
CASRPQGACGGYTF | TGCGCCAGCAGGCCACAGGGGGCATGTGGTGGCTACACCTTC | TRBD1 | NA | TRBJ1-2 | TRBV23-1
CASSRVAGGRISYNEQFF | TGTGCCAGTAGTAGGGTTGCGGGGGGGCGGATCTCCTACAATGAGCAGTTCTTC | TRBD2 | NA | TRBJ2-1 | TRBV19
CASSLGMTSGGETQYF | TGTGCCAGCAGCTTAGGGATGACTAGCGGGGGTGAGACCCAGTACTTC | TRBD2 | NA | TRBJ2-5 | TRBV7-8
CASSFGPLAGGPGETQYF | TGCGCCAGCAGCTTTGGGCCCTTAGCGGGGGGGCCGGGAGAGACCCAGTACTTC | TRBD2 | NA | TRBJ2-5 | TRBV5-1
CASGKERGYTF | TGTGCCAGCGGTAAGGAGCGCGGCTACACCTTC | NA | once | TRBJ1-2 | TRBV6-5
CASSLVSAAGNTIYF | TGTGCCAGCAGCCTAGTCTCGGCGGCTGGAAACACCATATATTTT | NA | NA | TRBJ1-3 | TRBV3-1/TRBV3-2
CASGRGNTGELFF | TGTGCTAGTGGTAGGGGAAACACCGGGGAGCTGTTTTTT | NA | NA | TRBJ2-2 | TRBV12-5
CASSDAAGEGEQYF | TGTGCCAGCAGTGATGCGGCGGGGGAAGGTGAGCAGTACTTC | TRBD2 | medium-sized | TRBJ2-7 | TRBV6-1
CASSFKQGSGYTF | TGTGCCAGCAGTTTTAAACAGGGAAGTGGCTACACCTTC | NA | NA | TRBJ1-2 | TRBV27
CAWRKTGSGNTIYF | TGTGCCTGGAGGAAGACAGGGTCTGGAAACACCATATATTTT | TRBD1 | once | TRBJ1-3 | TRBV30